One sample yielded the 25 T cell receptor beta chains listed below, sequenced in a study of T cell clonality in common variable immunodeficiency. Whole-study findings and limits: In common variable immunodeficiency, TCR beta chains reportedly carried fewer deletions and N-nucleotide insertions.

Sequenced by immunoSEQ multiplex PCR; TCRdb stores in-frame clones only, minus some. This sample comprises roughly 23,000 clones, none seen once only. These receptors have no identified antigens. The source material was peripheral blood mononuclear cells. These receptors were obtained from a human donor with common variable immunodeficiency.

A note on this clone: The read terminates 3 residues ahead of where the CDR3 ends, so the germline J gene completes it. The chain recombines TRBV7-6 with TRBJ1-4, with 7 bases matching TRBD1. J lost 6 bases, V lost 1 base, and 2 bases had no gene match. The germline V gene has CDR1 SGHVS and CDR2 FNYEAQ. The CDR3 length is 14 residues. CDR3 DNA, as far as it was read: TGTGCCAGCAGCTTAGGGACAGGCTATGAAAAA. Encoded protein: CASSLGTGYEK. The CDR3 in full is CASSLGTGYEKLFF.

This clone was seen ten or more times. Sequencing ends 3 residues short of the CDR3 end; the germline J gene provides the rest. The V and J genes are TRBV7-8 and TRBJ2-7; D unresolved. The CDR3 spans 13 residues. Germline CDR1 is SGHVS and CDR2 is FQNEAQ. V dropped 4 bases and J dropped 3 bases, with 10 bases sitting between them. The DNA read from the CDR3 is TGTGCCAGCAGCTACGATGGCGGCTACGAG. Its translation: CASSYDGGYE. Given in full, the CDR3 is CASSYDGGYEQYF.

Comments on this clone: Read sequence stops 3 residues before the CDR3 end, and the germline J gene provides the missing end. The chain couples TRBV2 to TRBJ1-5; D not certain. Germline-derived CDR1 and CDR2 are SNHLY and FYNNEI. This CDR3 is built from 12 residues. The CDR3 protein is CASSGGLGPQHF. Incomplete CDR3 DNA: TGTGCCAGCAGTGGCGGCCTAGGACCC.

This clone was seen only a few times. The read ends 3 residues shy of where the CDR3 ends; the end is completed using the germline J gene. V usage is TRBV6-1 and J usage is TRBJ1-4; a possible D gene is TRBD1 (6 bases). V was trimmed by 2 bases and J by 7 bases, leaving 14 bases between them. CDR3 length equals 15 residues. Germline V lookup: CDR1 MNHNS, CDR2 SASEGT. The CDR3 DNA, read in part, is TGTGCCAGCAGTGAAAACGGCAGGGGTGCTGAAAAA. It is translated as CASSENGRGAEK. The CDR3 in full is CASSENGRGAEKLFF.

Notes on this clone: The observed sequence ends 3 residues before the CDR3 terminus, with the missing tail filled in from the germline J gene. The V gene is TRBV2, the J gene TRBJ2-5, with 8 bases aligning to TRBD2. This CDR3 is 15 amino acids long. J lost 5 bases, V lost 7 bases, and 12 bases had no gene match. CDR1 SNHLY and CDR2 FYNNEI come from the germline V gene. The CDR3 bases that were read are TGTGCCAGCACCCCCTCGGGAGGGGGAAAGGAGACC. Protein: CASTPSGGGKET. From start to end, the CDR3 is CASTPSGGGKETQYF.

This clone was counted ten times or more. Read data end 3 residues before the CDR3 end; the end is taken from the germline J gene. The chain carries TRBV29-1 and TRBJ1-2; 7 bases map to TRBD1. With V trimmed by 7 bases and J by 4 bases, 9 bases remained unmatched. The CDR3 runs to 13 residues. Looked up from germline, CDR1 is SQVTM and CDR2 is ANQGSEA. The CDR3 sequence: CSGTTGPGYGYTF. CDR3 DNA (partial): TGCAGCGGCACGACAGGGCCGGGCTATGGC.

This clone came up a few times. Read sequence stops 3 residues before the CDR3 end, and the germline J gene provides the missing end. The V gene is TRBV19, the J gene TRBJ2-2; 8 bases are a match to TRBD2. The CDR3 runs 19 residues. Germline loops: CDR1 LNHDA, CDR2 SQIVND (reference sequence). With V trimmed by 4 bases and J by 5 bases, 18 bases remained unmatched. Here the CDR3 reads CASSTNPGGGSRWTGELFF. CDR3 DNA, as far as it was read: TGTGCCAGTAGTACAAACCCGGGGGGGGGCTCTCGATGGACCGGGGAG.

This clone has ten or more counts. The sequenced fragment ends 3 residues before the CDR3 boundary, so the rest is inferred from the germline J gene. V and J are TRBV20-1 and TRBJ2-2, with 10 bases aligning to TRBD1. The CDR3 consists of 15 residues. V dropped 6 bases and J dropped 5; count of bases not matched to a gene: 9. Per the germline V gene, CDR1 is DFQATT and CDR2 is SNEGSKA (reference sequence). The sequenced CDR3 bases are TGCAGTGCCACACCATCGGACAGGGGGACCGGGGAG. Amino acid sequence: CSATPSDRGTGE. Given in full, the CDR3 is CSATPSDRGTGELFF.

The table lists this clone with a few counts. The read ends 3 residues before the CDR3 terminus; that terminus is restored from the germline J gene. This chain connects TRBV6-1 to TRBJ1-2; D is perhaps TRBD1 (5 bases). This CDR3 is 15 amino acids long. Trimming shortened V by 0 bases and J by 3 bases, and 11 bases separated the two germline ends. The germline CDR1 and CDR2 sequences are MNHNS and SASEGT. This chain's CDR3 is CASSEAGVGDYGYTF. The sequenced part of the CDR3 DNA is TGTGCCAGCAGTGAAGCAGGGGTAGGAGACTATGGC.

The table lists this clone with many counts. The observed sequence ends 3 residues before the CDR3 terminus, with the missing tail filled in from the germline J gene. V and J are TRBV6-1 and TRBJ2-1; the D gene is possibly TRBD1 (6 bases). Germline lookup yields CDR1 MNHNS and CDR2 SASEGT. The CDR3 runs to 14 residues. Trimming took off 2 bases at V and 5 bases at J, with 10 bases between the two ends. The sequenced CDR3 bases are TGTGCCAGCAGTGAATTGGGACAAAACAATGAG. As protein: CASSELGQNNE. The full CDR3 protein is CASSELGQNNEQFF.

This clone was found many times. The missing CDR3 end, 3 residues past where the read stops, is filled in from the germline J gene. The rearrangement uses TRBV7-6 and TRBJ2-7; 8 bases line up with TRBD1. Unmatched junction bases numbered 6, after V lost 4 bases and J lost 1 base. The CDR3 contains 15 residues. Germline lookup yields CDR1 SGHVS and CDR2 FNYEAQ. The CDR3 loop is CASSWGTGDSYEQYF. Incomplete CDR3 DNA: TGTGCCAGCAGCTGGGGGACAGGCGATTCCTACGAG.

Remarks on this clone: The read terminates 3 residues before the CDR3 end, so the remaining end is supplied by the germline J gene. The V call is TRBV2, the J call TRBJ1-1, with 10 nucleotides matching TRBD1. Per the germline V gene, CDR1 is SNHLY and CDR2 is FYNNEI. The CDR3 runs 14 residues. CDR3 DNA (partial): TGTGCCAGCAGCGCAGCCGGGACAGGGGCCGAA. Its translation is CASSAAGTGAE. The entire CDR3 is CASSAAGTGAEAFF.

This clone was seen many times. The sequence runs out 3 residues before the end of the CDR3; the remainder is reconstructed from the germline J gene. The V call is TRBV18, the J call TRBJ2-1; maybe TRBD1 (5 bases). Germline values: CDR1 KGHSH, CDR2 LQKENI. The CDR3 loop spans 13 amino acids. Between the trimmed V and J ends, which lost 3 bases and 7 bases, there was a span of 10 bases. The sequenced part of the CDR3 DNA is TGTGCCAGCTCACCTGGGGCGTTGAATGAG. Residues: CASSPGALNE. From start to end, the CDR3 is CASSPGALNEQFF.

This clone was counted only a few times. With the read ending 3 residues before the CDR3 end, the germline J gene is used to fill in that end. The chain uses TRBV19 and TRBJ2-2, with D possibly TRBD1 on 6 matching bases. The germline CDR1 and CDR2 sequences are LNHDA and SQIVND (reference sequence). V lost 5 bases and J lost 7, with 17 bases in between. The CDR3 length is 15 residues. The CDR3 bases that were read are TGTGCCAGTAGTCCTGCTTGGACAGCCAACGGGGAG. Translated, it gives CASSPAWTANGE. The CDR3 as a whole reads CASSPAWTANGELFF.

This clone was detected many times. The read terminates 3 residues before the CDR3 end, so the remaining end is supplied by the germline J gene. The rearrangement joins TRBV12-5 to TRBJ2-3; D uncertain. The CDR3 consists of 14 residues. The germline V and J ends were trimmed by 4 bases and 0 bases, with 8 bases remaining between them. CDR1 is LGHNT, CDR2 FRNRAP, per germline. The CDR3 bases that were read are TGTGCTAGTGGTTCCGGGTTTAGCACAGATACG. Translation gives CASGSGFSTDT. The whole CDR3 region reads CASGSGFSTDTQYF.

This clone was detected ten times or more. From the germline J gene comes the end of the CDR3, since the read stops 3 residues before it. The V and J genes are TRBV6-2 or TRBV6-3 and TRBJ2-7, with 10 bases identical to TRBD2. CDR3 size: 17 residues. V lost 1 base, J lost 1 base, and 7 bases stayed unmatched. The germline V gene has CDR1 MNHEY and CDR2 SVGEGT. The CDR3 region is CASSYYPGLATSYEQYF. The part of the CDR3 DNA that was read is TGTGCCAGCAGTTACTACCCGGGACTAGCGACTTCCTACGAG.

About this clone itself: The CDR3 end falls 3 residues outside the read, so it is completed with the germline J gene. The V and J genes are TRBV19 and TRBJ1-2; 9 bases align to TRBD1. This CDR3 has 14 amino acids. Germline V CDR1 and CDR2: LNHDA, SQIVND (reference sequence). V was pared by 4 bases and J by 7 bases, with 7 bases of the junction left unmatched. CDR3 in amino acids: CASSKGQGVGGYTF. Partial CDR3 DNA: TGTGCCAGTAGTAAGGGACAGGGCGTCGGTGGC.

This clone was counted between two and nine times. The CDR3 end is not reached by the read, which stops 3 residues before it; the germline J gene fills it in. Other DNA sequences of this sample code for an identical CDR3. The chain carries TRBV2 and TRBJ2-1; tentative D call: TRBD1 (5 bases). V was pared by 6 bases and J by 7 bases, with 13 bases between. Germline V CDR1 and CDR2: SNHLY, FYNNEI. This CDR3 has 13 residues. CDR3 bases read: TGTGCCAGCAGGAAGGACAAGGCGAATGAG. This gives the protein CASRKDKANE. The whole CDR3 region reads CASRKDKANEQFF.

Regarding this clone: The read ends 3 residues shy of where the CDR3 ends; the end is completed using the germline J gene. V gene TRBV2 combines with J gene TRBJ2-3, with D maybe TRBD2 (6 bases). This CDR3 has 14 amino acids. Trimming took off 7 bases at V and 3 bases at J, with 14 bases between the two ends. Germline V gene lookup returns CDR1 SNHLY and CDR2 FYNNEI. This chain's CDR3 is CASNERASTDTQYF. The sequenced part of the CDR3 DNA is TGTGCCAGCAATGAGCGGGCAAGTACAGATACG.

This clone was seen more than once but under ten times. The read ends 3 residues before the CDR3 terminus; that terminus is restored from the germline J gene. The V gene is TRBV7-2, the J gene TRBJ2-1, with D hard to call. Germline lookup yields CDR1 SGHTA and CDR2 FQGNSA. The CDR3 sequence is 15 residues long. The germline V and J ends were trimmed by 5 bases and 0 bases, with 11 bases remaining between them. The DNA read from the CDR3 is TGTGCCAGCAGCGGCGACTGGAGCTCCTACAATGAG. The encoded protein is CASSGDWSSYNE. The whole CDR3 is CASSGDWSSYNEQFF.

This clone came up a few times. Read sequence stops 3 residues before the CDR3 end, and the germline J gene provides the missing end. The chain is built from TRBV20-1 and TRBJ2-7; D might be TRBD1 (6 bases). The CDR3 spans 13 residues. Trimming stripped 1 base from V and 2 bases from J, with 9 bases between. Looked up from germline, CDR1 is DFQATT and CDR2 is SNEGSKA (reference sequence). The sequenced part of the CDR3 DNA is TGCAGTGCTAGAGCAGGGGTTACCTACGAG. It is translated as CSARAGVTYE. The CDR3, in full, reads CSARAGVTYEQYF.

This clone was counted only a few times. The part of the CDR3 DNA that was read is TGTGCCAGCTCCAGACTAGCCGCCAACACCGGGGAG. This codes for CASSRLAANTGE. The entire CDR3 protein is CASSRLAANTGELFF. The chain carries TRBV7-3 and TRBJ2-2; 7 bases map to TRBD2. The sequence runs out 3 residues before the end of the CDR3; the remainder is reconstructed from the germline J gene. Germline-derived CDR1 and CDR2 are SGHTA and FQGTGA. Unmatched junction bases numbered 8, after V lost 8 bases and J lost 2 bases. The CDR3 is 15 amino acids.

This clone was observed at least ten times. The DNA read from the CDR3 is TGTGCCAGCAGCACTAGCGGGAGGAGCTCCTACGAG. Protein sequence: CASSTSGRSSYE. The full CDR3 protein is CASSTSGRSSYEQYF. The chain is built from TRBV11-2 and TRBJ2-7; TRBD2 aligns across 12 bases. Sequencing ends 3 residues short of the CDR3 end; the germline J gene provides the rest. Germline assignment: CDR1 SGHAT and CDR2 FQNNGV. With V trimmed by 5 bases and J by 0 bases, 2 bases remained unmatched. The CDR3 length is 15 residues.

This clone has ten or more counts. Read data end 3 residues before the CDR3 end; the end is taken from the germline J gene. The chain couples TRBV19 to TRBJ2-7; D is perhaps TRBD2 (7 bases). The germline gives CDR1 LNHDA, CDR2 SQIVND (reference sequence). This CDR3 is built from 15 residues. V lost 3 bases and J lost 0, with 12 bases in between. Here the CDR3 reads CASSMGGLPSYEQYF. The CDR3 DNA, read in part, is TGTGCCAGTAGTATGGGGGGGCTGCCCTCCTACGAG.

This clone appeared many times. The CDR3 goes on 3 residues after the read ends, and that part is filled in from the germline J gene. V and J are TRBV5-1 and TRBJ2-3, with TRBD2 as a possible D gene (6 bases). Trimming took 2 bases from V and 1 from J, leaving 14 bases between them. Germline V gene data show CDR1 as SGHRS and CDR2 as YFSETQ. The CDR3 has 16 amino acids. CDR3 sequence reads: CASSFLGGEGTDTQYF. The part of the CDR3 DNA that was read is TGCGCCAGCAGCTTCCTCGGGGGAGAGGGCACAGATACG.